This T cell receptor (beta chain) was recovered during a study of shared clonotypes between healthy human individuals. Background on the study: Three plates each covered CD4 naive and memory; CD8 naive two, CD8 memory one.

The naive CD8 population came from CD45RO-negative cells selected for CCR7, without terminally differentiated effector memory CD45RA+ cells. As concerns this clone: Its cognate antigen is unknown.

General study points: A generally larger estimated richness was seen in naive subsets than in memory subsets.

Germline CDR1 reads SGHTA; CDR2 reads FQGTGA. The CDR3 is 16 residues long. The trim removed 5 bases at V and 0 bases at J, leaving 9 bases unmatched. The data were produced by immunoSEQ multiplex PCR, yet TCRdb's version contains in-frame clones alone and is incomplete. The table records around 2,100,000 clones, about 95% of them present only once. This sequence was found in a man younger than 30 in good health. V is TRBV7-3 and J is TRBJ1-1; TRBD1 agrees at 7 bases. The sample consisted of naive CD8+ T cells sorted from blood. The CDR3 loop is CASSPQGVPLNTEAFF. The CDR3 region has the DNA TGTGCCAGCAGCCCCCAGGGGGTCCCTTTGAACACTGAAGCTTTCTTT.